This TCR beta chain was captured by sequencing in a study of metastatic and nonmetastatic thyroid tumors. Overall study context: For malignant and benign thyroid patients, tumor or nodule tissue and blood were the sources whose repertoires were compared.

Among the patients, none had received any treatment before thyroid surgery. This clone was detected ten times or more. CDR3 length: 13 residues. The trim removed 4 bases at V and 4 bases at J, leaving 5 bases unmatched. Germline CDR1 is SQVTM and CDR2 is ANQGSEA. Original processing methods: In papillary thyroid cancer, a distant-metastasis classifier was built using CDR3 differences across clinicopathological groups. TCRdb re-processed the PCR reads through MiXCR. For this entry, the V and J calls and clone size follow TCRdb and not the study's own pipeline. The sample contains tens of thousands of clones, around 20% of which appear only once.

The sequence derives from a male donor with papillary thyroid cancer or a benign thyroid nodule (not recorded which). Some clones in this sample may be carry-over from other donors' samples. The specimen sequenced was blood. The chain employs TRBV29-1 and TRBJ1-1; 8 bases map to TRBD1. The DNA of the CDR3 is TGCAGCGTTGTCAGGGGGCCGGTCACTGAAGCTTTCTTT. This gives the protein CSVVRGPVTEAFF. Using reference TRBV29-1 and TRBJ1-1 for the parts outside the CDR3, the full variable domain is SAVISQKPSRDICQRGTSLTIQCQVDSQVTMMFWYRQQPGQSLTLIATANQGSEATYESGFVIDKFPISRPNLTFSTLTVSNMSPEDSSIYLCSVVRGPVTEAFFGQGTRLTVV.